Presented here are 23 T cell receptor beta chains from one specimen sequenced in a study of T cell responses to AZD1222 COVID-19 vaccine. TCRdb keeps only in-frame clones here, not all; method: immunoSEQ multiplex PCR. The sample gives about 130,000 clones, around 83% of which show up once; roughly 4.4% is in the top ten. The source material was peripheral blood, sampled 28 days after the second AZD1222 dose. The origin of the receptors is an adult who received the AZD1222 COVID-19 vaccine.

The sample holds one count of this clone. This chain joins TRBV7-2 and TRBJ1-5; D perhaps matches TRBD1 (5 bases). The V and J ends lost 1 base and 7 bases respectively, with 8 bases between them. Germline lookup yields CDR1 SGHTA and CDR2 FQGNSA. The length of the CDR3 is 13 residues. The DNA for the CDR3 is TGTGCCAGCAGCTTAGTGAGGGGCCAGCCCCAGCATTTT. This codes for CASSLVRGQPQHF.

The chain has TRBV7-2 and TRBJ2-5; TRBD1 matches 9 bases. V trimming: 4 bases; J trimming: 0 bases; junction bases outside the gene matches: 3. The CDR3 is 15 amino acids. The V gene's germline CDR1 is SGHTA and CDR2 FQGNSA. CDR3 residues: CASSSQGANQETQYF. DNA for the CDR3: TGTGCCAGCAGCTCACAGGGGGCGAACCAAGAGACCCAGTACTTC.

This clone was seen once. This rearrangement joins TRBV9 to TRBJ2-7; the match to TRBD2 covers 9 bases. The junction had 8 bases not matched to a gene; V was cut back by 4 bases and J by 0 bases. Per the germline V gene, CDR1 is SGDLS and CDR2 is YYNGEE. The CDR3 is 16 amino acids. In DNA form, the CDR3 reads TGTGCCAGCAGCCCCTCCGCGGGGGGGAGCTCCTACGAGCAGTACTTC. Translation gives CASSPSAGGSSYEQYF.

The J gene is TRBJ1-5, the V gene TRBV18, with 7 bases identical to TRBD1. V shed 0 bases and J 1 base; nucleotides not matched to a gene: 6. Germline V CDR1 and CDR2: KGHSH, LQKENI. This CDR3 comprises 17 residues. The CDR3 nucleotides read TGTGCCAGCTCACCACCGGAGGGGGCGCCGAGCAATCAGCCCCAGCATTTT. This encodes CASSPPEGAPSNQPQHF.

This rearrangement joins TRBV18 to TRBJ2-7, with 12 bases lining up with TRBD2. J gave up 2 bases and V 0 bases, and 14 bases lay outside the gene matches. The germline CDR1 and CDR2 sequences are KGHSH and LQKENI. CDR3 length equals 20 residues. CDR3 region: CASSPPEGAASGGVPYEQYF. The CDR3 DNA is TGTGCCAGCTCACCACCGGAGGGCGCGGCTAGCGGGGGGGTACCCTACGAGCAGTACTTC.

V and J are TRBV28 and TRBJ2-3; no firm D call. Germline V CDR1 and CDR2: MDHEN, SYDVKM. Trimming cost V 2 bases and J 4 bases, with 4 bases left between them. This CDR3 is built from 12 residues. The CDR3 DNA sequence: TGTGCCAGCAGTTTAAGTTCAGATACGCAGTATTTT. It is translated as CASSLSSDTQYF.

The chain uses TRBV5-1 and TRBJ1-2; TRBD1 might be the D (6 bases). V dropped 4 bases and J dropped 2 bases, with 9 bases sitting between them. CDR3 length: 13 amino acids. Germline CDR1 and CDR2: SGHRS and YFSETQ. This chain's CDR3 is CASSLGQNYGYTF. The CDR3 nucleotides read TGCGCCAGCAGCCTCGGACAGAACTATGGCTACACCTTC.

The chain recombines TRBV19 with TRBJ2-3; 13 bases are shared with TRBD2. Germline V gene lookup returns CDR1 LNHDA and CDR2 SQIVND (reference sequence). Germline trimming cut 0 bases from V and 2 bases from J; bases unmatched to any gene: 5. There are 18 residues in the CDR3. The CDR3 protein is CASSIDLTSGGPTDTQYF. The DNA for the CDR3 is TGTGCCAGTAGTATAGATCTGACTAGCGGGGGGCCCACAGATACGCAGTATTTT.

J is TRBJ2-5 and V is TRBV6-5; D is perhaps TRBD2 (5 bases). The CDR3 totals 13 residues. Trimming removed 1 base from V and 9 bases from J, with 12 bases in between. The germline V gene encodes CDR1 MNHEY and CDR2 SVGAGI. The CDR3 DNA follows: TGTGCCAGCAGTTACTGGCAGGCGGAGGCCCAGTACTTC. It codes for CASSYWQAEAQYF.

This clone has a handful of counts. V is TRBV7-9 and J is TRBJ1-6, with a possible D match to TRBD1 (6 bases). Trimming took 3 bases from V and 7 from J, leaving 13 bases between them. This CDR3 spans 15 amino acids. CDR1 is SEHNR and CDR2 is FQNEAQ in the germline V gene (reference sequence). The chain's CDR3 is CASSLLITGNSPLHF. The CDR3 nucleotides read TGTGCCAGCAGCTTGCTGATAACAGGGAATTCACCCCTCCACTTT.

The chain recombines TRBV11-2 with TRBJ1-2; D is ambiguous. Trimming stripped 5 bases from V and 4 bases from J, with 11 bases between. Germline CDR1 is SGHAT and CDR2 is FQNNGV. This CDR3 has 13 amino acids. CDR3 loop: CASSGGGVYGYTF. The CDR3 nucleotides read TGTGCCAGCAGCGGCGGCGGGGTCTATGGCTACACCTTC. The full variable domain, in which reference TRBV11-2 and TRBJ1-2 provide the parts outside the CDR3, is EAGVAQSPRYKIIEKRQSVAFWCNPISGHATLYWYQQILGQGPKLLIQFQNNGVVDDSQLPKDRFSAERLKGVDSTLKIQPAKLEDSAVYLCASSGGGVYGYTFGSGTRLTVV.

The chain joins TRBV5-4 to TRBJ2-7; D is unresolved. Trimming took 0 bases from V and 4 from J, leaving 5 bases between them. The length of the CDR3 is 12 residues. CDR1 is SGHNT, CDR2 YYREEE, per germline (reference sequence). The CDR3 region is CASSLERYEQYF. CDR3 coding DNA: TGTGCCAGCAGCTTGGAGAGGTACGAGCAGTACTTC. The full variable domain, in which reference TRBV5-4 and TRBJ2-7 provide the parts outside the CDR3, is ETGVTQSPTHLIKTRGQQVTLRCSSQSGHNTVSWYQQALGQGPQFIFQYYREEENGRGNFPPRFSGLQFPNYSSELNVNALELDDSALYLCASSLERYEQYFGPGTRLTVT.

The rearrangement uses TRBV7-2 and TRBJ1-2; D unclear. Trimming removed 2 bases from V and 3 bases from J, with 10 bases in between. Germline-derived CDR1 and CDR2 are SGHTA and FQGNSA. The CDR3 spans 14 residues. The CDR3, as DNA: TGTGCCAGCAGCTTACAGCAGGCGTACTATGGCTACACCTTC. Its protein product is CASSLQQAYYGYTF.

The chain links TRBV7-2 to TRBJ2-1; D not resolved. The CDR3 runs 14 residues. Germline V gene data show CDR1 as SGHTA and CDR2 as FQGNSA. Trimming removed 5 bases from V and 12 bases from J, with 20 bases in between. The CDR3 is CASSPSSRPYRQFF. In nucleotides, the CDR3 is TGTGCCAGCAGCCCTTCATCGCGACCCTACAGGCAGTTCTTC.

The chain recombines TRBV6-1 with TRBJ2-6, with 7 bases fitting TRBD1. J was trimmed by 1 base and V by 3 bases; bases with no gene match: 6. Germline V gene lookup returns CDR1 MNHNS and CDR2 SASEGT. CDR3 length equals 17 residues. The CDR3 reads CASSDPKTGSGANVLTF. The DNA of the CDR3 is TGTGCCAGCAGTGACCCAAAGACAGGGTCTGGGGCCAACGTCCTGACTTTC.

The rearrangement uses TRBV6-1 and TRBJ1-3, with D tentatively TRBD1 (5 bases). Germline V CDR1 and CDR2: MNHNS, SASEGT. Trimming pared 1 base from V and 0 bases from J, leaving 7 bases between. The length of the CDR3 is 15 residues. The CDR3 DNA sequence: TGTGCCAGCAGTGAAGGGGGGTTCTCTGGAAACACCATATATTTT. Translation gives CASSEGGFSGNTIYF.

This chain joins TRBV5-4 and TRBJ1-2, with unresolved D. CDR3 size: 14 residues. V was shortened by 4 bases and J by 8 bases, with 18 bases between the two germline ends. Germline V CDR1 and CDR2: SGHNT, YYREEE (reference sequence). The CDR3: CASSRQDGPEGYTF. The CDR3, as DNA: TGTGCCAGCAGCCGTCAGGACGGCCCAGAGGGCTACACCTTC.

The rearrangement links TRBV6-4 to TRBJ2-1; 10 nucleotides agree with TRBD2. Germline CDR1 and CDR2: MRHNA and SNTAGT. With 7 bases clipped from V and 9 bases from J, the junction kept 9 bases outside the gene matches. CDR3 size: 14 residues. The CDR3 sequence: CASMGLAGVGEQFF. The CDR3 DNA is TGTGCCAGCATGGGGCTAGCGGGGGTCGGTGAGCAGTTCTTC.

V usage is TRBV6-5 and J usage is TRBJ1-4; a weak D match, TRBD1 (6 bases). The V end lost 6 bases, the J end lost 0 bases, and 11 bases lay between the germline ends. CDR1 MNHEY and CDR2 SVGAGI come from the germline V gene. CDR3 length: 15 amino acids. CDR3 amino acids: CASRRQASTNEKLFF. The CDR3 DNA follows: TGTGCCAGCAGGAGACAGGCCTCAACTAATGAAAAACTGTTTTTT.

The rearrangement links TRBV4-2 to TRBJ2-7; D is possibly TRBD1 (5 bases). Germline-derived CDR1 and CDR2 are LGHNA and YNFKEQ. The CDR3 contains 16 residues. The germline V and J ends were trimmed by 0 bases and 0 bases, with 12 bases remaining between them. The CDR3 is CASSQDWNDSSYEQYF. Written as DNA, the CDR3 is TGTGCCAGCAGCCAAGACTGGAATGACAGCTCCTACGAGCAGTACTTC.

On this clone: The sample holds other DNA sequences that translate to the same CDR3. This chain joins TRBV27 and TRBJ1-1; the D is unclear. The CDR3 spans 14 residues. Germline CDR1 and CDR2: MNHEY and SMNVEV (reference sequence). V shed 0 bases and J shed 1 base, with 6 bases lying between them. CDR3 sequence reads: CASSLSGGNTEAFF. In DNA form, the CDR3 reads TGTGCCAGCAGTTTATCGGGCGGGAACACTGAAGCTTTCTTT.

The chain carries TRBV6-2 or TRBV6-3 and TRBJ2-1, with D possibly matching TRBD1 (6 bases). From germline, CDR1 is MNHEY and CDR2 SVGEGT. This CDR3 is 16 amino acids long. The V end lost 3 bases, the J end lost 4 bases, and 16 bases lay between the germline ends. The CDR3 DNA sequence: TGTGCCAGCAGTTATTTCAGGGGCTTACAATACAATGAGCAGTTCTTC. It translates to CASSYFRGLQYNEQFF.

This sequence joins TRBV28 and TRBJ1-1, with 10 bases that match TRBD1. With V trimmed by 4 bases and J by 1 base, 6 bases remained unmatched. The CDR3 has 16 amino acids. CDR1 is MDHEN, CDR2 SYDVKM, per germline. Here the CDR3 reads CASSSPRTGGNTEAFF. The CDR3, as DNA: TGTGCCAGCAGTTCCCCCCGGACAGGGGGGAACACTGAAGCTTTCTTT.